The rows below give T cell receptor beta chains drawn from one sample of a study of blood T cell repertoires in COVID-19. Profiled with immunoSEQ multiplex PCR; TCRdb holds only in-frame clones, not every one. The data show 160,000 or so clones, with about 85% seen just once and approximately 12% held by the top ten. Sequencing used peripheral blood. The source of these receptors is an older man who had recovered from COVID-19. Each CDR3 is given with its conserved first and last residue. A D gene is named only where the DNA matches it firmly. Where a row states a size, it is once, few, many or the class of an expanded clone; other rows omit it.

d_call: TRBD2
clone_size: NA
v_call: TRBV9
j_call: TRBJ2-2
cdr3_aa: CASSVELAGGAGELFF
cdr3_nt: TGTGCCAGCAGCGTAGAGCTAGCGGGAGGGGCCGGGGAGCTGTTTTTT

d_call: TRBD1
clone_size: NA
v_call: TRBV6-5
j_call: TRBJ2-2
cdr3_aa: CASSYRRQGAGELFF
cdr3_nt: TGTGCCAGCAGTTACCGGAGACAGGGGGCCGGGGAGCTGTTTTTT

d_call: NA
clone_size: once
v_call: TRBV7-2
j_call: TRBJ2-2
cdr3_aa: CASSLVAGYTGELFF
cdr3_nt: TGTGCCAGCAGCTTAGTGGCGGGGTACACCGGGGAGCTGTTTTTT

d_call: TRBD2
clone_size: few
v_call: TRBV20-1
j_call: TRBJ2-1
cdr3_aa: CSGLAGGEQFF
cdr3_nt: TGCAGTGGGCTAGCGGGAGGTGAGCAGTTCTTC

d_call: TRBD2
clone_size: few
v_call: TRBV5-1
j_call: TRBJ2-1
cdr3_aa: CASSTSGRIDEQFF
cdr3_nt: TGCGCCAGCTCGACTAGCGGGAGGATCGATGAGCAGTTCTTC

d_call: TRBD2
clone_size: NA
v_call: TRBV19
j_call: TRBJ2-6
cdr3_aa: CASSRAGAGANVLTF
cdr3_nt: TGTGCCAGTAGTCGAGCGGGAGCTGGGGCCAACGTCCTGACTTTC

d_call: TRBD2
clone_size: once
v_call: TRBV5-4
j_call: TRBJ2-5
cdr3_aa: CASRTRGGETQYF
cdr3_nt: TGTGCCAGCAGGACCCGGGGGGGAGAGACCCAGTACTTC

d_call: TRBD2
clone_size: NA
v_call: TRBV30
j_call: TRBJ2-3
cdr3_aa: CAWSLGLAGAGDTQYF
cdr3_nt: TGTGCCTGGAGCCTTGGACTAGCGGGAGCCGGGGATACGCAGTATTTT

d_call: TRBD1
clone_size: medium-sized
v_call: TRBV6-6
j_call: TRBJ2-5
cdr3_aa: CASRGQVQETQYF
cdr3_nt: TGTGCCAGCAGAGGACAGGTCCAAGAGACCCAGTACTTC

d_call: TRBD1
clone_size: NA
v_call: TRBV2
j_call: TRBJ2-3
cdr3_aa: CASKATGGRTDTQYF
cdr3_nt: TGTGCCAGCAAGGCGACAGGGGGTCGCACAGATACGCAGTATTTT

d_call: TRBD1
clone_size: NA
v_call: TRBV2
j_call: TRBJ1-1
cdr3_aa: CASSQDRYTEAFF
cdr3_nt: TGTGCCAGCAGCCAGGACAGGTACACTGAAGCTTTCTTT

d_call: NA
clone_size: NA
v_call: TRBV7-2
j_call: TRBJ1-6
cdr3_aa: CASSRDTNNSPLHF
cdr3_nt: TGTGCCAGCAGCCGCGACACAAATAATTCACCCCTCCACTTT

d_call: NA
clone_size: NA
v_call: TRBV9
j_call: TRBJ1-2
cdr3_aa: CASSVGGDYGYTF
cdr3_nt: TGTGCCAGCAGCGTAGGGGGGGACTATGGCTACACCTTC

d_call: TRBD1
clone_size: NA
v_call: TRBV7-9
j_call: TRBJ2-1
cdr3_aa: CASTEQGNIGNEQFF
cdr3_nt: TGTGCCAGCACCGAACAGGGGAATATTGGGAATGAGCAGTTCTTC

d_call: NA
clone_size: NA
v_call: TRBV7-2
j_call: TRBJ2-4
cdr3_aa: CASSLYHGRRGNIQYF
cdr3_nt: TGTGCCAGCAGCCTATACCACGGCCGGAGAGGGAACATTCAGTACTTC

d_call: TRBD2
clone_size: NA
v_call: TRBV11-2
j_call: TRBJ2-1
cdr3_aa: CASSQGLAGEQFF
cdr3_nt: TGTGCCAGCAGCCAAGGACTAGCGGGGGAGCAGTTCTTC

d_call: NA
clone_size: NA
v_call: TRBV6-5
j_call: TRBJ1-5
cdr3_aa: CASRLGGQSNQPQHF
cdr3_nt: TGTGCCAGCAGGCTGGGCGGACAGAGCAATCAGCCCCAGCATTTT

d_call: NA
clone_size: NA
v_call: TRBV20-1
j_call: TRBJ2-7
cdr3_aa: CSAPTAYEQYF
cdr3_nt: TGCAGTGCTCCGACAGCTTACGAGCAGTACTTC

d_call: TRBD2
clone_size: few
v_call: TRBV2
j_call: TRBJ2-2
cdr3_aa: CASRVLSGAANTGELFF
cdr3_nt: TGTGCCAGCAGGGTCTTGAGCGGGGCCGCGAACACCGGGGAGCTGTTTTTT

d_call: NA
clone_size: NA
v_call: TRBV5-1
j_call: TRBJ2-2
cdr3_aa: CASSFSGTNTGELFF
cdr3_nt: TGCGCCAGCAGTTTTTCCGGTACTAACACCGGGGAGCTGTTTTTT

d_call: TRBD1
clone_size: NA
v_call: TRBV5-4
j_call: TRBJ2-5
cdr3_aa: CASSSLLDRGAQETQYF
cdr3_nt: TGTGCCAGCAGCTCCTTGTTGGACAGGGGGGCCCAAGAGACCCAGTACTTC

d_call: TRBD2
clone_size: once
v_call: TRBV2
j_call: TRBJ2-3
cdr3_aa: CASSENWAGGSTQYF
cdr3_nt: TGTGCCAGCAGTGAAAATTGGGCGGGGGGCAGCACGCAGTATTTT

d_call: NA
clone_size: NA
v_call: TRBV9
j_call: TRBJ1-4
cdr3_aa: CASSTTTDPNEKLFF
cdr3_nt: TGTGCCAGCAGCACCACGACAGACCCTAATGAAAAACTGTTTTTT

d_call: NA
clone_size: NA
v_call: TRBV7-3
j_call: TRBJ2-1
cdr3_aa: CASSPSGDEQFF
cdr3_nt: TGTGCCAGCAGCCCCTCAGGGGATGAGCAGTTCTTC

d_call: NA
clone_size: NA
v_call: TRBV7-8
j_call: TRBJ2-7
cdr3_aa: CASSLSGLAAYEQYF
cdr3_nt: TGTGCCAGCAGCTTATCAGGTCTTGCAGCCTACGAGCAGTACTTC

d_call: NA
clone_size: NA
v_call: TRBV7-9
j_call: TRBJ1-4
cdr3_aa: CASSLGVANEKLFF
cdr3_nt: TGTGCCAGCAGCTTGGGAGTAGCTAATGAAAAACTGTTTTTT

d_call: TRBD2
clone_size: many
v_call: TRBV11-2
j_call: TRBJ2-7
cdr3_aa: CASSTTSGSYYEQYF
cdr3_nt: TGTGCCAGCAGCACGACTAGCGGGAGCTACTACGAGCAGTACTTC

d_call: TRBD1
clone_size: NA
v_call: TRBV6-2/TRBV6-3
j_call: TRBJ1-3
cdr3_aa: CASSYSGQGPGNTIYF
cdr3_nt: TGTGCCAGCAGTTACTCGGGACAGGGGCCTGGAAACACCATATATTTT